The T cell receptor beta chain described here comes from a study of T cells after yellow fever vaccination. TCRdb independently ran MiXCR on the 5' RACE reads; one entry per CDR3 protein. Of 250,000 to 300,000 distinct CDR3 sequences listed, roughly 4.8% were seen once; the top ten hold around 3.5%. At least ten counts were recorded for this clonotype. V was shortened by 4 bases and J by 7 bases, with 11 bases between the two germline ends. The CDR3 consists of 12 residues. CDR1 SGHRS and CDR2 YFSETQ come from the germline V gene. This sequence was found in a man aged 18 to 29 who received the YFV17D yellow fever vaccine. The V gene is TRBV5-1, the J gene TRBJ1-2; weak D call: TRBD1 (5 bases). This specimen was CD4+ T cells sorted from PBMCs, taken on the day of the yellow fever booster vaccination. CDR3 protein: CASSVGDGGYTF. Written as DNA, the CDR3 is TGCGCCAGCAGCGTTGGGGACGGTGGCTACACCTTC.